This TCR beta chain emerged from a study of patients and donors after allogeneic stem cell transplantation. The V gene's germline CDR1 is SGHTA and CDR2 FQGNSA. The CDR3 extends over 16 amino acids. Trimming shortened V by 1 base and J by 2 bases, and 11 bases separated the two germline ends. One entry per CDR3 protein, called by TCRdb with MiXCR from the RT-PCR reads. The sample has about a million distinct CDR3 sequences, more than 15% seen once. The sample was blood, either unsorted or a sorted T cell fraction (not recorded which). The chain employs TRBV7-2 and TRBJ1-4, with D possibly TRBD1 on 6 matching bases. The TCR sequence derives from a human donor who was either an allogeneic HSCT recipient or a stem cell or donor lymphocyte infusion donor (not recorded which). It is not recorded whose cells these are; they may come from a transplant donor. The CDR3 coding sequence is TGTGCCAGCAGCTTAGGGGTGGGGGGCACTAATGAAAAACTGTTTTTT. This encodes CASSLGVGGTNEKLFF.